This T cell receptor (beta chain) is from a study of cytomegalovirus exposure and HLA in healthy donors. About the research overall: A prior study identified approximately 110 million unique TCR beta sequences from about 179 million T cells. Study-level findings and limits: The Asian-associated ancestry cluster reportedly had fewer N-insertions than the approximately 630-donor mean in a later analysis. In presence/absence analyses, roughly uniform sequencing depth across donors was assumed.

Points on this clone: As yet, its antigen is unknown.

The PCR was carried out with 60 Vbeta primers and 13 Jbeta primers. Assay used: immunoSEQ multiplex PCR; TCRdb lists only in-frame clones, some missing. Of over 130,000 clones in the sample, about 80% were seen once. From germline, CDR1 is SGHRS and CDR2 YFSETQ. This CDR3 is 15 amino acids long. Trimming cost V 4 bases and J 2 bases, with 15 bases left between them. This sequence was found in a man aged 40-55 years in good health and CMV-seronegative. The chain carries TRBV5-1 and TRBJ1-1; TRBD1 is a possible D gene (6 bases). The sequencing sample was made of PBMCs. The CDR3 loop reads CASSLNAGENTEAFF. Written as DNA, the CDR3 is TGCGCCAGCAGCCTGAATGCAGGGGAAAACACTGAAGCTTTCTTT.